This TCR beta chain was recovered during a study of regulatory T cells in long-lasting Graves disease. Study-wide points: The study found TRBV28, TRBJ1-2 and TRBJ2-5 favored in persistent disease.

According to the study, TCR beta libraries were built with iRepertoire HTBI primers and CDR3-region Arm-PCR. In the original processing: The samples included approximately 60 TRBV and over 13 TRBJ segments. TCRdb processed the multiplex PCR reads anew with MiXCR; each CDR3 protein has one entry. TCRdb assigned the V and J calls; the authors' analysis was not used. The sample yields around 460,000 distinct CDR3 sequences, 20% to 25% seen once. The CDR3 extends over 13 amino acids. V lost 5 bases, J lost 0 bases, and 7 bases lay in between. Germline V CDR1 and CDR2: SGHAT, FQDESV (reference sequence). Time point indicated: persistent/refractory GD, antithyroid drugs over 5 years with positive TRAb. Researchers made the TCR library from RNA that was extracted from PBMCs. The diagnosis of Graves' disease used American Thyroid Association guidelines. Peripheral blood, at 7.5 to 9 milliliters, went into EDTA tubes.

This clonotype was observed many times. Its antigen is unknown. V usage is TRBV11-1 and J usage is TRBJ1-2; D not certain. The TCR comes from a female donor with Graves disease. The sample consisted of peripheral blood mononuclear cells (PBMCs), taken when the disease was refractory, from a patient treated with antithyroid drugs. The DNA of the CDR3 is TGTGCCAGCAGCAATACAGCTAACTATGGCTACACCTTC. Translation gives CASSNTANYGYTF.